The 14 T cell receptor beta chains below come from one sample, sequenced in a study of cytomegalovirus exposure and HLA in healthy donors. This table comes from immunoSEQ multiplex PCR, and its TCRdb copy is limited to in-frame clones, with some not included. The sample consists of under 400,000 clones, roughly 89% of them appearing once. The sample consisted of PBMCs. The receptors come from a woman aged 18-29 years in good health and CMV-seronegative.

The CDR3 bases are TGTGCCTGGAGTCTAGTCGGACTAGCGTTCTACAATGAGCAGTTCTTC. This gives the protein CAWSLVGLAFYNEQFF. V usage is TRBV30 and J usage is TRBJ2-1; 9 bases match TRBD2. CDR1 is GTSNPN, CDR2 SVGIG, per germline (reference sequence). Trimming took 2 bases from V and 3 from J; bases not matched to a gene: 8. The CDR3 is made up of 16 amino acids. Based on the CDR3 plus reference TRBV30 and TRBJ2-1, the full variable domain is SQTIHQWPATLVQPVGSPLSLECTVEGTSNPNLYWYRQAAGRGLQLLFYSVGIGQISSEVPQNLSASRPQDRQFILSSKKLLLSDSGFYLCAWSLVGLAFYNEQFFGPGTRLTVL.

The chain uses TRBV2 and TRBJ2-5; D is possibly TRBD2 (5 bases). In germline, CDR1 is SNHLY, CDR2 FYNNEI. The CDR3 totals 14 residues. V lost 7 bases to trimming and J lost 5 bases, with 17 bases between them. CDR3 nucleotides: TGTGCCAGCATATGGAACCGGGGAACTGAGACCCAGTACTTC. Its translation is CASIWNRGTETQYF.

This chain connects TRBV6-1 to TRBJ2-1; possible D gene TRBD1, 6 bases. V gave up 3 bases and J gave up 3 bases, with 9 bases separating them. The CDR3 length is 14 residues. Germline V gives CDR1 MNHNS, CDR2 SASEGT. In nucleotides, the CDR3 is TGTGCCAGCAGTGAGAGACAGGACTACAATGAGCAGTTCTTC. Translated, it gives CASSERQDYNEQFF.

The V and J genes are TRBV2 and TRBJ2-1; D gene unclear. Trimming stripped 7 bases from V and 9 bases from J, with 7 bases between. Per the germline V gene, CDR1 is SNHLY and CDR2 is FYNNEI. The CDR3 consists of 10 residues. CDR3 region: CASTQVEQFF. CDR3 bases: TGTGCCAGCACTCAGGTTGAGCAGTTCTTC.

On this clone itself: The sample carries other DNA sequences with the same CDR3. The chain is built from TRBV30 and TRBJ2-7; possibly TRBD1 for D (6 bases). Per the germline V gene, CDR1 is GTSNPN and CDR2 is SVGIG (reference sequence). Deletions cut 3 bases from V and 1 base from J, with 7 bases between. The CDR3 is 12 residues long. CDR3: CAWSGQSYEQYF. The CDR3 DNA sequence: TGTGCCTGGAGCGGACAGTCCTACGAGCAGTACTTC.

The V call is TRBV4-1, the J call TRBJ1-4; maybe TRBD1 (6 bases). Trimming shortened V by 1 base and J by 4 bases, and 13 bases separated the two germline ends. Germline loops: CDR1 MGHRA, CDR2 YSYEKL. The CDR3 covers 16 residues. Here the CDR3 DNA reads TGCGCCAGCAGCCAAGGAAGCGACAGGAGTAATGAAAAACTGTTTTTT. The encoded protein is CASSQGSDRSNEKLFF.

This clone was seen a single time. This chain uses TRBV30 with TRBJ1-1; a possible D gene is TRBD1 (6 bases). CDR3 size: 13 residues. CDR1 is GTSNPN and CDR2 is SVGIG in the germline V gene (reference sequence). Trimming removed 5 bases at V and 2 bases at J, with 12 bases between. This CDR3 is CAWSLGGNTEAFF. In nucleotides, the CDR3 is TGTGCCTGGTCCTTAGGGGGTAACACTGAAGCTTTCTTT.

Here the CDR3 DNA reads TGCGCCAGCAGCCAAGATCAAGGCAGGGTGAGGTACGAGCAGTACTTC. Protein: CASSQDQGRVRYEQYF. This chain uses TRBV4-1 with TRBJ2-7; D possibly corresponds to TRBD1 (5 bases). The V end was cut by 0 bases, the J end by 4 bases, with 16 bases between. The CDR3 spans 16 residues. Germline CDR1 reads MGHRA; CDR2 reads YSYEKL.

This rearrangement joins TRBV29-1 to TRBJ2-3; 7 nucleotides agree with TRBD2. The CDR3 is 15 amino acids. Germline V gene lookup returns CDR1 SQVTM and CDR2 ANQGSEA. The V gene end was trimmed by 3 bases and the J gene end by 2 bases; junction bases not matched to a gene: 8. The CDR3 region has the DNA TGCAGCGTTGAGGCGGCAGCGGGGCTCACAGATACGCAGTATTTT. This sequence encodes CSVEAAAGLTDTQYF.

The chain is built from TRBV9 and TRBJ1-2; weak D call: TRBD1 (5 bases). Germline assignment: CDR1 SGDLS and CDR2 YYNGEE. The CDR3 runs 14 residues. The V and J ends lost 7 bases and 8 bases respectively, with 21 bases between them. CDR3 in DNA: TGTGCCAGCGGCTCCCCCACGGGGGGATGGGGCTACACCTTC. Translated: CASGSPTGGWGYTF.

The sample holds one count of this clone. CDR3 sequence: CASRSSGGVLETQYF. CDR3 sequence (DNA): TGCGCCAGCAGGTCTAGCGGGGGGGTTTTGGAGACCCAGTACTTC. V and J are TRBV5-1 and TRBJ2-5; TRBD2 matches 12 bases. The CDR3 consists of 15 residues. Germline lookup yields CDR1 SGHRS and CDR2 YFSETQ. Trimming at V came to 5 bases and at J to 5 bases, leaving 7 bases not matched to a gene.

Concerning this clone itself: Other DNA variants within this sample encode the same CDR3. The chain has TRBV27 and TRBJ1-1; 8 bases are a match to TRBD1. The CDR3 totals 14 residues. Trimming at V came to 5 bases and at J to 1 base, leaving 3 bases not matched to a gene. Germline CDR1 and CDR2: MNHEY and SMNVEV (reference sequence). The CDR3 DNA follows: TGTGCCAGCAGTCTAGGGACAGGGAACACTGAAGCTTTCTTT. Its translation is CASSLGTGNTEAFF.

The rearrangement links TRBV6-6 to TRBJ1-5; TRBD1 matches at 10 bases. Losses at the gene ends were 7 bases for V and 6 bases for J; bases not matched to a gene: 6. CDR1 and CDR2 from the germline V gene are MNHNY and SVGAGI (reference sequence). This CDR3 region has 14 residues. The chain's CDR3 is CASTRQGAGQPQHF. The CDR3 DNA sequence: TGTGCCAGCACCCGACAGGGGGCAGGTCAGCCCCAGCATTTT.

The J gene is TRBJ2-7, the V gene TRBV28, with 7 positions matching TRBD1. Looked up from germline, CDR1 is MDHEN and CDR2 is SYDVKM. The CDR3 runs to 17 residues. V trimming: 5 bases; J trimming: 4 bases; junction bases outside the gene matches: 17. CDR3 loop: CASSLLFDREVLYEQYF. CDR3 nucleotides: TGTGCCAGCAGTCTTCTTTTCGACAGGGAAGTTCTGTACGAGCAGTACTTC.